These 17 T cell receptor beta chains came from one sample sequenced in a study of T cells in localized non-small cell lung cancer. Sequencing was performed with immunoSEQ multiplex PCR; in TCRdb, only in-frame clones are kept and a portion is missing. The sample has roughly 18,000 clones, approximately 80% seen once. Sequenced material: peripheral blood, taken before any cancer treatment. These TCRs come from a female donor older than 55 with stage I lung adenocarcinoma.

This chain connects TRBV18 to TRBJ1-1; 9 bases map to TRBD1. Germline V lookup: CDR1 KGHSH, CDR2 LQKENI. The CDR3 runs 16 residues. The ends lost 5 bases at V and 0 bases at J; junction bases unmatched: 7. This chain's CDR3 is CASSSGQGLVNTEAFF. The DNA of the CDR3 is TGTGCCAGCTCAAGTGGACAGGGGCTCGTGAACACTGAAGCTTTCTTT.

The chain combines TRBV5-6 with TRBJ2-7, with 7 bases identical to TRBD1. The J segment lost 2 bases and the V segment lost 8 bases, leaving 10 bases of the junction unmatched. From germline, CDR1 is SGHDT and CDR2 YYEEEE. The CDR3 has 14 amino acids. CDR3 amino acids: CASSLGTAPYEQYF. The CDR3 DNA sequence: TGTGCCAGTAGCCTCGGGACAGCTCCCTACGAGCAGTACTTC.

The chain has TRBV11-2 and TRBJ1-2; the D gene is possibly TRBD1 (5 bases). Germline V lookup: CDR1 SGHAT, CDR2 FQNNGV. V was trimmed by 1 base and J by 8 bases, leaving 8 bases between them. The CDR3 is 12 residues long. The CDR3 protein is CASSLGRDGYTF. The CDR3 coding sequence is TGTGCCAGCAGCTTAGGCAGGGACGGCTACACCTTC.

The CDR3 spells CASTLAFGGVQYF. The DNA of the CDR3 is TGTGCCAGCACCCTAGCCTTTGGGGGGGTGCAGTACTTC. The V call is TRBV6-6, the J call TRBJ2-7; TRBD2 matches at 7 bases. The CDR3 loop spans 13 amino acids. Trimming took 7 bases from V and 9 from J; bases not matched to a gene: 12. Germline values: CDR1 MNHNY, CDR2 SVGAGI (reference sequence).

CDR3 sequence: CSARFSDTQYF. The CDR3 nucleotides read TGCAGTGCTAGGTTTTCGGATACGCAGTATTTT. The rearrangement links TRBV20-1 to TRBJ2-3; the D is unclear. CDR3 length equals 11 residues. Germline assignment: CDR1 DFQATT and CDR2 SNEGSKA (reference sequence). V was pared by 3 bases and J by 6 bases, with 7 bases between.

V and J are TRBV9 and TRBJ1-4; D not certain. Germline assignment: CDR1 SGDLS and CDR2 YYNGEE. V was trimmed by 4 bases and J by 11 bases, leaving 12 bases between them. This CDR3 spans 12 amino acids. The CDR3 region is CASSPHGGKLFF. The CDR3, as DNA: TGTGCCAGCAGCCCCCACGGAGGCAAACTGTTTTTT.

This clone was counted a few times. The chain carries TRBV9 and TRBJ2-7; TRBD1 agrees at 7 bases. The CDR3 covers 15 residues. The germline CDR1 and CDR2 sequences are SGDLS and YYNGEE. Germline trimming cut 3 bases from V and 1 base from J; bases unmatched to any gene: 7. For the CDR3, the DNA is TGTGCCAGCAGCGCCCTCGGGGACAGTTCCTACGAGCAGTACTTC. Translation gives CASSALGDSSYEQYF.

V usage is TRBV9 and J usage is TRBJ2-5, with D uncertain. CDR3 length: 14 residues. Per the germline V gene, CDR1 is SGDLS and CDR2 is YYNGEE. V was pared by 0 bases and J by 5 bases, with 11 bases between. As DNA, the CDR3 is TGTGCCAGCAGCGTAGACTATGGGGTGGAGACCCAGTACTTC. Its translation is CASSVDYGVETQYF.

The chain combines TRBV11-2 with TRBJ2-7; D is possibly TRBD1 (7 bases). Germline V lookup: CDR1 SGHAT, CDR2 FQNNGV. The length of the CDR3 is 13 residues. Trimming removed 7 bases from V and 5 bases from J, with 15 bases in between. CDR3 sequence: CASNPGGGDEQYF. The CDR3, as DNA: TGTGCCAGCAACCCCGGAGGGGGCGACGAGCAGTACTTC.

The rearrangement joins TRBV11-2 to TRBJ1-4; no clear D gene. Trimming stripped 5 bases from V and 5 bases from J, with 12 bases between. Germline CDR1 and CDR2: SGHAT and FQNNGV. The CDR3 contains 14 residues. The CDR3 sequence: CASSPHSLNEKLFF. The CDR3 coding sequence is TGTGCCAGCAGCCCCCACAGCCTCAATGAAAAACTGTTTTTT.

J is TRBJ2-5 and V is TRBV7-9, with TRBD1 as a possible D gene (7 bases). Germline V gene lookup returns CDR1 SEHNR and CDR2 FQNEAQ (reference sequence). The CDR3 length is 14 residues. The V gene lost 3 bases and the J gene lost 5 bases, with 13 bases spanning the gap. CDR3 sequence reads: CASSFLAGGETQYF. Written as DNA, the CDR3 is TGTGCCAGCAGCTTTCTGGCAGGGGGGGAGACCCAGTACTTC. Looking up the rest from reference TRBV7-9 and TRBJ2-5 gives the full variable domain: DTGVSQNPRHKITKRGQNVTFRCDPISEHNRLYWYRQTLGQGPEFLTYFQNEAQLEKSRLLSDRFSAERPKGSFSTLEIQRTEQGDSAMYLCASSFLAGGETQYFGPGTRLLVL.

V gene TRBV18 combines with J gene TRBJ2-5; D possibly matches TRBD1 or TRBD2 (6 bases each). CDR3 size: 16 residues. Deletions cut 0 bases from V and 4 bases from J, with 15 bases between. CDR1 and CDR2 from the germline V gene are KGHSH and LQKENI. The CDR3 DNA is TGTGCCAGCTCACCACCGGGGGGCGCTTATGGAGAGACCCAGTACTTC. It is translated as CASSPPGGAYGETQYF.

This chain links TRBV7-9 with TRBJ1-3; D unclear. The CDR3 extends over 17 amino acids. Per germline, CDR1 SEHNR and CDR2 FQNEAQ (reference sequence). The germline V and J ends were trimmed by 5 bases and 7 bases, with 24 bases remaining between them. The CDR3 DNA sequence: TGTGCCAGCAGCACGTCAGAAGCAGAGCCCTTGTGGAACACCATATATTTT. Amino acids: CASSTSEAEPLWNTIYF.

In this sample, this clone turned up a few times. The V and J genes are TRBV11-2 and TRBJ1-3; D gene unclear. This CDR3 has 15 residues. The germline V gene encodes CDR1 SGHAT and CDR2 FQNNGV. Trimming cost V 0 bases and J 0 bases, with 6 bases left between them. The CDR3 reads CASSLDFGSGNTIYF. The DNA of the CDR3 is TGTGCCAGCAGCTTAGACTTCGGCTCTGGAAACACCATATATTTT.

V usage is TRBV5-1 and J usage is TRBJ2-2; a possible D gene is TRBD1 (5 bases). The V gene's germline CDR1 is SGHRS and CDR2 YFSETQ. Trimming cost V 5 bases and J 7 bases, with 15 bases left between them. The CDR3 is 14 residues long. This chain's CDR3 is CASRSTDASGELFF. CDR3 bases: TGCGCCAGCAGATCGACAGACGCGAGCGGGGAGCTGTTTTTT.

This sequence joins TRBV14 and TRBJ1-1; no clear D. Germline V gives CDR1 SGHDN, CDR2 FVKESK. Trimming cost V 3 bases and J 5 bases, with 10 bases left between them. The CDR3 has 13 residues. The chain's CDR3 is CASSQSGGTEAFF. The CDR3 coding sequence is TGTGCCAGCAGCCAGAGCGGAGGGACTGAAGCTTTCTTT.

By its share, this clone is large. This chain uses TRBV6-1 with TRBJ1-2; 9 bases line up with TRBD1. V shed 1 base, J shed 7 bases, and the junction held 7 bases outside the gene matches. Germline values: CDR1 MNHNS, CDR2 SASEGT. The CDR3 sequence is 15 residues long. CDR3 nucleotide sequence: TGTGCCAGCAGTGAAGGTGAAGGGACAGGGTTTGGCTACACCTTC. Encoded protein: CASSEGEGTGFGYTF.